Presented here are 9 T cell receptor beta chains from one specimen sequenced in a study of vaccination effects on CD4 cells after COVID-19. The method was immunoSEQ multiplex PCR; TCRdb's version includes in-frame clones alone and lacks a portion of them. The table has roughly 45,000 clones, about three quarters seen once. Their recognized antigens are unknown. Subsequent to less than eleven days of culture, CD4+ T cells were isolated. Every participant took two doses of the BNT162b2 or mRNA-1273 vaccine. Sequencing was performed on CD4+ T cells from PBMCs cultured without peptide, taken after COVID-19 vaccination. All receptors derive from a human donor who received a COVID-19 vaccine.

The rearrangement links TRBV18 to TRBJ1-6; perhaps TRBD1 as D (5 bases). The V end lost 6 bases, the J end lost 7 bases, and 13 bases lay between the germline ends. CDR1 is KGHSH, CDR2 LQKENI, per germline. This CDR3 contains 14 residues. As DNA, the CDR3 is TGTGCCAGCTCTCCCAGGGACCGCAATTCACCCCTCCACTTT. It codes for CASSPRDRNSPLHF.

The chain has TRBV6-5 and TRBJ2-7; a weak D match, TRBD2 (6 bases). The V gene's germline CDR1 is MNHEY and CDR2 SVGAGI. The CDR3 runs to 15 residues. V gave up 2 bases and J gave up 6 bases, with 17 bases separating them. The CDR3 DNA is TGTGCCAGCAGTTACCAGGGCGGAGGGTCCGCCGAGCAGTACTTC. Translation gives CASSYQGGGSAEQYF.

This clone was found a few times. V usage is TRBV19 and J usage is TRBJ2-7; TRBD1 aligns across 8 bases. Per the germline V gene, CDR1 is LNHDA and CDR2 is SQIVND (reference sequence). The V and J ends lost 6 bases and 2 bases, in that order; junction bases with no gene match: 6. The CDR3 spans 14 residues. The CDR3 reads CASRPPGQAYEQYF. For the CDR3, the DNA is TGTGCCAGTAGGCCCCCGGGACAGGCCTACGAGCAGTACTTC.

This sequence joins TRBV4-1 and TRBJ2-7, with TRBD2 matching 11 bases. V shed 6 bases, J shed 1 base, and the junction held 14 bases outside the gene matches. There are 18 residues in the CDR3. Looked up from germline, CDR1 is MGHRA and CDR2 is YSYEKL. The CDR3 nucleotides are TGCGCCAGCAGTCCACGAACTAGCGGGGGCCCTTCTTCCTACGAGCAGTACTTC. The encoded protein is CASSPRTSGGPSSYEQYF.

The CDR3 DNA reads as TGTGCCAGCAGCGTAAGCGGGAGAATAACAGATACGCAGTATTTT. It specifies CASSVSGRITDTQYF. The chain recombines TRBV2 with TRBJ2-3, with 8 bases aligning to TRBD2. The CDR3 contains 15 residues. Germline-derived CDR1 and CDR2 are SNHLY and FYNNEI. With 6 bases clipped from V and 3 bases from J, the junction kept 8 bases outside the gene matches.

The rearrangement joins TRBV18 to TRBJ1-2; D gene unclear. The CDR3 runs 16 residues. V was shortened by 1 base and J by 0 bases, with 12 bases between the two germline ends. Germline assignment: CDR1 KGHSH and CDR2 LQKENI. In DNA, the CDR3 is TGTGCCAGCTCACCACAGTTTAATGAAGCTAACTATGGCTACACCTTC. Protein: CASSPQFNEANYGYTF.

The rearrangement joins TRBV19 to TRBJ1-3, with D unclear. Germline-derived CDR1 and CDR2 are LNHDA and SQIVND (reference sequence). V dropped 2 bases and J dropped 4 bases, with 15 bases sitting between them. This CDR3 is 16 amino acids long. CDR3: CASSINGLGRGNTIYF. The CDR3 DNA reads TGTGCCAGTAGTATAAACGGCCTAGGAAGAGGAAACACCATATATTTT. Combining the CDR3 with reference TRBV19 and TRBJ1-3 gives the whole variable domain DGGITQSPKYLFRKEGQNVTLSCEQNLNHDAMYWYRQDPGQGLRLIYYSQIVNDFQKGDIAEGYSVSREKKESFPLTVTSAQKNPTAFYLCASSINGLGRGNTIYFGEGSWLTVV.

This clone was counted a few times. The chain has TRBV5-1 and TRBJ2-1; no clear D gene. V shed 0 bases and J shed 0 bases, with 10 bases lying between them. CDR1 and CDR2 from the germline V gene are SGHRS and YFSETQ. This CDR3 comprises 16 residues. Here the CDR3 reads CASSLDPSSSYNEQFF. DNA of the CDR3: TGCGCCAGCAGCTTGGACCCCTCGAGCTCCTACAATGAGCAGTTCTTC.

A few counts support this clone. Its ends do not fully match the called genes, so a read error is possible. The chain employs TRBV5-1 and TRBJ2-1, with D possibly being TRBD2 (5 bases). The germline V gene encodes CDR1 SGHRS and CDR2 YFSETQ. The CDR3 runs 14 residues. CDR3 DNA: TGCGCCAGCACTTCCGAGGACTTGGCGGGCCCGAGGGTCTTC. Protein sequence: CASTSEDLAGPRVF.